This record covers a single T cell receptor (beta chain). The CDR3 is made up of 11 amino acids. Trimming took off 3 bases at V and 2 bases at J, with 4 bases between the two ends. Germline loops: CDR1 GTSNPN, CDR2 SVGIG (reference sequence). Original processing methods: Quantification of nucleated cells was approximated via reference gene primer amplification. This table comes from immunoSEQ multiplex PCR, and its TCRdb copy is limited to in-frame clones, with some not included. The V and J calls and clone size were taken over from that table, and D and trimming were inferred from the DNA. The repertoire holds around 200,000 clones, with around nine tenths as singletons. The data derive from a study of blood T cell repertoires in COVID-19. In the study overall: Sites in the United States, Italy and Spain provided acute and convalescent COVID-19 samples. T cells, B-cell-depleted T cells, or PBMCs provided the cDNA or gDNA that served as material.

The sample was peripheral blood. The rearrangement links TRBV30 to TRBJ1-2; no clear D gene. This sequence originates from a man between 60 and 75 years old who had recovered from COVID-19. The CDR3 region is CAWSGNYGYTF. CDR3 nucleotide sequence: TGTGCCTGGAGCGGGAACTATGGCTACACCTTC.